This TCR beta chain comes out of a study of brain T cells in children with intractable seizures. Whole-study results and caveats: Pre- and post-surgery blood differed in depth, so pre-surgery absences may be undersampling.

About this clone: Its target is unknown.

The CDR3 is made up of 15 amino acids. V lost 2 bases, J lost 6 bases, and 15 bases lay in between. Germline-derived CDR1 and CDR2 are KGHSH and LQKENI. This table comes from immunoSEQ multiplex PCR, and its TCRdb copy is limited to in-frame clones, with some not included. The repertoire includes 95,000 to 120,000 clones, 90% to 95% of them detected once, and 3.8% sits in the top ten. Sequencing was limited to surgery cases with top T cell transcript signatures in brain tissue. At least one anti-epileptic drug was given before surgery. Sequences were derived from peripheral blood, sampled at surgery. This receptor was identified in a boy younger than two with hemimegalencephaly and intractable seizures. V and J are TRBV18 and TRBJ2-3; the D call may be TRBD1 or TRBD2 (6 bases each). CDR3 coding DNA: TGTGCCAGCTCACCAGGTGGCTCGGGGGCGGATACGCAGTATTTT. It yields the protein CASSPGGSGADTQYF.